This T cell receptor gamma chain was captured in a study of Vδ1+ human thymocytes (dated by TCRdb to 2017 to 2018). Regarding the research as a whole: mRNA-level TRG and TRD CDR3 repertoires of highly purified Vdelta1+ thymocytes from young children were characterised as a data resource. Earlier work had validated the multiplex-based CDR3 amplicon strategy against 5'RACE-based methods for generating CDR3 amplicons. The paper as a whole reports these results and caveats: Donors did not cluster by age or sex, so the analyses were not stratified by age or sex. Thymic TRG and TRD repertoires appeared highly polyclonal with Gaussian CDR3 length distributions, unlike oligoclonal peripheral blood repertoires. Even though sort purity was high, about 19% of thymic TRD sequences were Vdelta2 (and few were Vdelta3), which was not the case for the peripheral blood Vdelta1+ controls. Donors shared many TRG clonotypes (up to roughly 6.9x10^3), but TRD repertoires were essentially private, with at most 120 shared. The authors advised highly purified populations and single-cell validation, since unexpected Vdelta2 sequences could cause misinterpretation of bulk repertoire data.

Thymic samples were depleted of alphabeta T cells, then CD3+ TCRVdelta1+ TCRVdelta2- thymocytes were FACS-sorted. The purity of the sorted Vdelta1+ thymocytes was between about 96% and 99.6%. Thymic specimens were obtained from roughly eight paediatric patients, aged from roughly 5 days to 15 months, who were undergoing corrective cardiac surgery. The thymic tissue was dispersed, and mononuclear cells were isolated using a Histopaque-1077 density gradient. For staining, the antibodies used were anti-TCRVdelta1 clone TS8.2, anti-TCRVdelta2 clone B6, anti-CD3 clone HIT3a and anti-TCRalphabeta clone IP26. RNA extraction was performed with the RNeasy mini kit, and reverse transcription was done with Superscript III. CDR3 amplicons were produced by multiplex PCR using pooled V-gene forward primers and a constant-region reverse primer with Illumina adaptor overhangs. After gel purification, amplicons were indexed with Nextera index primers over around 8 extra PCR cycles and were then purified with AMPure XP beads. The libraries were sequenced on an Illumina MiSeq using paired-end 250 bp reads, dual indexing and a 20% PhiX spike-in. Regarding the original processing steps: Read quality was checked with FastQC, and TRG read pairs were merged using ea-utils fastq-join. IMGT/HighV-QUEST was used to annotate sequences, retaining only productive sequences with an unambiguous V-gene assignment, and each clonotype was defined by an identical CDR3 sequence. For downstream analysis, VDJtools 1.1.1, tcR 2.2.3, Treemap and vegan Shannon diversity in R 3.4.4 were used. After TCRdb called clones again from the public reads with CATT, rows with identical DNA were merged. The V and J calls and clone size come from TCRdb's table, not from the authors' own analysis. This sample has 25,000 to 30,000 gamma-chain clones in its table, and about 18% of those were observed once. In total, the top ten clones hold approximately 1.9% of the sample.

This clone was counted a few times. No antigen is known for it. No base-level quality is on record; no much larger clone is a single base apart. The identical CDR3 is also encoded by other nucleotide sequences in the sample. V trim: 0 bases; J trim: 6 bases; unmatched bases: 5. From cysteine to phenylalanine, the CDR3 is 13 amino acids long. Only the CDR3 region is kept as DNA, spanning 39 bases read in frame from base 1. From a lookup of the germline V gene, CDR1 and CDR2 are EGSTGY and YDSYTSSV. This TCR was sampled from a boy in the first two years of life who had congenital heart surgery. This receptor chain uses TRGV4 and TRGJ1 or TRGJ2. The sequencing sample was made of Vdelta1+ gamma-delta thymocytes from the thymus. The cell subset or site label, as the study defines it: FACS-sorted CD3+ TCRalphabeta- TCRVdelta1+ TCRVdelta2- thymocytes. The CDR3 here reads CATWDGPCYKKLF. The sequence in DNA is TGTGCCACCTGGGATGGGCCCTGTTATAAGAAACTCTTT.